This TCR beta chain was documented in a study of neoadjuvant anti-PD-1 for oral cavity cancer. General study findings and limits: Pretreatment Treg/Th17 ratio correlated inversely with post-treatment tumor clonality.

As concerns this clone: Its antigen remains unknown.

Stated time point: after neoadjuvant nivolumab, at surgical resection. Patients had newly diagnosed, untreated stage II-IVA oral cavity squamous cell carcinoma. Trimming took off 1 base at V and 4 bases at J, with 14 bases between the two ends. The V gene's germline CDR1 is LNHNV and CDR2 YYDKDF (reference sequence). This CDR3 contains 16 residues. Profiled with immunoSEQ multiplex PCR; TCRdb holds only in-frame clones, not every one. The data hold roughly 25,000 clones, with 26% observed a single time. The material sequenced was tumor tissue, taken after nivolumab (anti-PD-1) treatment. This receptor was obtained from a person aged 35-80 years with oral cavity squamous cell carcinoma. The V gene is TRBV15, the J gene TRBJ1-5, with D tentatively TRBD1 (5 bases). The DNA for the CDR3 is TGTGCCACCAGCAGAGGCCGGGGGGGGAGGAATCAGCCCCAGCATTTT. This codes for CATSRGRGGRNQPQHF. Variable domain in full (rest from reference TRBV15 and TRBJ1-5): DAMVIQNPRYQVTQFGKPVTLSCSQTLNHNVMYWYQQKSSQAPKLLFHYYDKDFNNEADTPDNFQSRRPNTSFCFLDIRSPGLGDTAMYLCATSRGRGGRNQPQHFGDGTRLSIL.